In its sample, the clone carrying this T cell receptor (beta chain) was seen many times. The data originate from a study of T cells in Graves' hyperthyroidism and ophthalmopathy. This CDR3 is built from 16 residues. V shed 3 bases and J shed 1 base, with 15 bases lying between them. Regions amplified from RNA transcripts were the TCR beta CDR3 regions. HTBI primers drove first-round RT-PCR of the TCR CDR3. TCRdb ran MiXCR on the multiplex PCR reads and lists one entry per CDR3 protein. There are some 250,000 distinct CDR3 sequences in the sample; more than 14% occur only once, and 10% to 15% lies in the top ten.

This TCR derives from a woman between 35 and 50 years old with Graves' hyperthyroidism that later progressed to Graves' ophthalmopathy. The J gene is TRBJ1-1, the V gene TRBV12-3 or TRBV12-4; maybe TRBD1 (6 bases). Material: blood. The DNA for the CDR3 is TGTGCCAGCAGTTTTCGGTCAAGGGGGGGGAACACTGAAGCTTTCTTT. Residues: CASSFRSRGGNTEAFF.